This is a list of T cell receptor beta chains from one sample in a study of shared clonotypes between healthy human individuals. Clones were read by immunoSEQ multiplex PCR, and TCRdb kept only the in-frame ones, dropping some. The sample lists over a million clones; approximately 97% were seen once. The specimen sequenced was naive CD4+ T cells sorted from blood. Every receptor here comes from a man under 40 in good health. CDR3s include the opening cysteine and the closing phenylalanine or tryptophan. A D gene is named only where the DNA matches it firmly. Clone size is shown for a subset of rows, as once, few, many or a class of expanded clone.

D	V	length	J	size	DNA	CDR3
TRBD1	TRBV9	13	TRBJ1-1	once	TGTGCCAGCAGCGGTACAGGGGGCACTGAAGCTTTCTTT	CASSGTGGTEAFF
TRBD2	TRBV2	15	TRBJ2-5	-	TGTGCCAGCAGAGCTGGACTAGTTCTTAAAGAGACCCAGTACTTC	CASRAGLVLKETQYF
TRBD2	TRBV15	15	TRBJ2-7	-	TGTGCCACCAGCTTTCCCCTGGGAGGGCCCGGCGAGCAGTACTTC	CATSFPLGGPGEQYF
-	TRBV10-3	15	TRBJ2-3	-	TGTGCCATCAGTGAGTCGAGAGGGAGTACAGATACGCAGTATTTT	CAISESRGSTDTQYF
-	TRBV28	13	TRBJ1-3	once	TGTGCCAGCATGCAGAGCTCTGGAAACACCATATATTTT	CASMQSSGNTIYF
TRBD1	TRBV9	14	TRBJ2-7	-	TGTGCCAGCAGCGTGGGACAGGGGGCCTACGAGCAGTACTTC	CASSVGQGAYEQYF
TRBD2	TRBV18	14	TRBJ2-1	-	TGTGCCAGCTCACCTGGGACTAGACGAAATGAGCAGTTCTTC	CASSPGTRRNEQFF
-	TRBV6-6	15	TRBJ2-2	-	TGTGCCAGCAGCCAAGTAACAGGGAACACCGGGGAGCTGTTTTTT	CASSQVTGNTGELFF
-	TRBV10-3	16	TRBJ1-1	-	TGTGCCATCAGTGAGTCTTCGGGGATTATGAACACTGAAGCTTTCTTT	CAISESSGIMNTEAFF
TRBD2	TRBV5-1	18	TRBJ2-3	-	TGCGCCAGCAGCTCGGGACTAGCGGGAGGGCCGGGGACAGATACGCAGTATTTT	CASSSGLAGGPGTDTQYF
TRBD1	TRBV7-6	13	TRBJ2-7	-	TGTGCCAGCGGGGGACAGTTTAGCTACGAGCAGTACTTC	CASGGQFSYEQYF
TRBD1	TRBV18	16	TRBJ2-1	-	TGTGCCAGCTCACCCCGGGACAGGGTTACCTACAATGAGCAGTTCTTC	CASSPRDRVTYNEQFF
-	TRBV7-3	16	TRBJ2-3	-	TGTGCCAGCAGGAAACCGGGACACGCTAGCACAGATACGCAGTATTTT	CASRKPGHASTDTQYF
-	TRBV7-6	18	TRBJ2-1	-	TGTGCCAGCAGCTTAAGTGTTAGGCATACCAGCTCCTACAATGAGCAGTTCTTC	CASSLSVRHTSSYNEQFF
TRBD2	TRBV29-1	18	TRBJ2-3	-	TGCAGCGCCTCGACCCGTAGACTAGCGGGTGGCAGCACAGATACGCAGTATTTT	CSASTRRLAGGSTDTQYF
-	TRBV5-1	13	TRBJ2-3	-	TGCGCCAGCAGCTTGGTATCGGAGGATACGCAGTATTTT	CASSLVSEDTQYF